This TCR beta chain comes out of a study of CD8 T cells in Susac syndrome. As for the study in general: Within the sequenced Susac syndrome patient group, over five exhibited active disease and about eight were in remission. Study-level findings and limits: Expansion of clones was not seen in the CD4+ T cell repertoires of Susac syndrome.

RNA amounts of about 0.5 to 1 ug underwent reverse transcription with random hexamers. Across 54 Vbeta and 13 Jbeta, TCR beta CDR3 was amplified with immunoSEQ multiplex PCR. TCRdb reanalysed the immunoSEQ multiplex PCR reads using MiXCR and keeps one entry per CDR3 protein. This repertoire shows roughly 200,000 distinct CDR3 sequences, 85% to 95% found once; its top ten account for roughly 0.12%. From blood CD8+ and CD4+ T cells, the TCR beta chain was sequenced. About this clonotype: Its specificity is unknown.

The receptor was isolated from a human donor with Susac syndrome. Sequenced: CD4+ T cells from PBMCs.

CDR3 residues: CASSLDPGPNYGYTF. CDR3 sequence (DNA): TGTGCCAGCAGCTTGGACCCAGGGCCGAACTATGGCTACACCTTC. The chain couples TRBV5-4 to TRBJ1-2, with a possible D match to TRBD1 (5 bases). CDR3 length: 15 residues. Germline V gene sequence: CDR1 SGHNT, CDR2 YYREEE (reference sequence). The V and J ends lost 0 bases and 2 bases respectively, with 11 bases between them.